This T cell receptor beta chain came from a study of blood T cell repertoires in COVID-19. Study-wide context: Both acute and convalescent COVID-19 samples were obtained from the United States, Italy and Spain. PBMCs, B-cell-depleted T cells, or T cells provided the cDNA or gDNA that made up the material.

The germline gives CDR1 LNHDA, CDR2 SQIVND (reference sequence). There are 15 residues in the CDR3. With 6 bases clipped from V and 1 base from J, the junction kept 2 bases outside the gene matches. In the original analysis: Estimation of nucleated cell counts relied on the amplification of reference gene primers. Generated by immunoSEQ multiplex PCR, the TCRdb table keeps only in-frame clones and is missing some. V and J calls plus clone size are reproduced from that table; the DNA served to infer D and trimming. The sample has 200,000 to 250,000 clones; roughly 84% are singletons. The chain carries TRBV19 and TRBJ1-5; 11 nucleotides agree with TRBD1. The sequence derives from a man aged 35 to 55 with active or convalescent COVID-19. Specimen: peripheral blood. The DNA of the CDR3 is TGTGCCAGTAGCTGGACAGGGGGCAGCAATCAGCCCCAGCATTTT. Translated, it gives CASSWTGGSNQPQHF.